This TCR beta chain was observed in a study of human T cells and chemical hapten exposure. The overall study: An area of 2 cm by approximately 2 cm on upper inner arm skin received 2% DPC for sensitization. Each week of the roughly 24-week study, patients had diphenylcyclopropenone applied to the scalp. Slight volume differences across pooled libraries mainly accounted for varying per-sample TCR yields. Study outcomes and limitations: Expanded TCR sets contained significantly more large CDR3 similarity clusters than controls.

Turning to this clonotype: Its antigen is not identified.

The time point here: patch test 3, about 24 weeks after DPC sensitization. Stated treatment: therapeutic diphenylcyclopropenone sensitization with weekly scalp DPC. TCRdb re-analysed the RACE reads in MiXCR, keeping a single row per CDR3 protein. The profile covers 100,000 to 120,000 distinct CDR3 sequences, with under 40% appearing a single time and more than 2.5% taken by the ten largest. V was shortened by 6 bases and J by 4 bases, with 18 bases between the two germline ends. The CDR3 is 15 residues long. Germline lookup yields CDR1 MNHNY and CDR2 SVGAGI (reference sequence). This sample comprised whole blood, obtained in connection with sensitization to the hapten diphenylcyclopropenone (DPC). The origin of this receptor is a middle-aged man with alopecia areata. Some clones in this sample may be carry-over from other donors' samples. V and J are TRBV6-6 and TRBJ2-5; possibly TRBD2 for D (5 bases). The CDR3 DNA is TGTGCCAGCAGACCGATCGGGGTACCCGGAGAGACCCAGTACTTC. Residues: CASRPIGVPGETQYF.